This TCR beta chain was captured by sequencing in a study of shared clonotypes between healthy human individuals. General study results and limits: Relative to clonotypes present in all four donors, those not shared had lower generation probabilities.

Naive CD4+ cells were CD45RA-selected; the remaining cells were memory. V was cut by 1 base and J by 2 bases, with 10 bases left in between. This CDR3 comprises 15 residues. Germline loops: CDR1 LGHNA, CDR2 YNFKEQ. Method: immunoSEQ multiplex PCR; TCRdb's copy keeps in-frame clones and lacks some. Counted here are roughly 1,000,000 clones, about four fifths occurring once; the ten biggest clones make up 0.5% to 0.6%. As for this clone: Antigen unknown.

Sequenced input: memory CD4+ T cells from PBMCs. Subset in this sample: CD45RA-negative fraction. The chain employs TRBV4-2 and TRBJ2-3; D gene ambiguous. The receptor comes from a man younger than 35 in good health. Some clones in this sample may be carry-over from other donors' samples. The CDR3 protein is CASSQVTHTTDTQYF. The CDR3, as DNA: TGTGCCAGCAGCCAAGTAACCCATACCACAGATACGCAGTATTTT.